This TCR beta chain was retrieved from a study of neurological immune-mediated disorders. Findings of the study overall: Healthy controls had more TCR clonal expansion than multiple sclerosis, which showed the least, whereas HTLV-1-associated myelopathy showed the most.

This clonotype was observed at least ten times. As yet, its antigen is unknown. Noted time point: longitudinal time-point 1 (baseline). Germline V CDR1 and CDR2: MNHEY, SVGAGI. The CDR3 is made up of 14 amino acids. V lost 0 bases, J lost 2 bases, and 7 bases lay in between. 5'RACE employing 10-nucleotide random UMIs yielded the cDNA. TCRdb redid the calling of the 5' RACE reads with MiXCR, one entry per CDR3 protein. This table has over 55,000 distinct CDR3 sequences, roughly a tenth appearing once. The sequencing sample was made of PBMCs. The rearrangement joins TRBV6-5 to TRBJ1-2; no clear D gene. The source of this sequence is a man younger than 40 in good health. The CDR3 sequence: CASSYSGGNYGYTF. In DNA form, the CDR3 reads TGTGCCAGCAGTTACTCGGGCGGAAACTATGGCTACACCTTC.